This passage covers 21 T cell receptor beta chains from one sample sequenced in a study of blood T cell repertoires in COVID-19. Produced via immunoSEQ multiplex PCR; TCRdb's table is partial and in-frame only. The sample yields 99,000 or so clones, roughly 80% seen once. Sequencing input: peripheral blood. The receptors stem from a woman aged 80 or older with acute or convalescent COVID-19.

This chain uses TRBV19 with TRBJ2-5; 7 positions match TRBD1. From germline, CDR1 is LNHDA and CDR2 SQIVND (reference sequence). V was pared by 3 bases and J by 5 bases, with 12 bases of the junction left unmatched. This CDR3 region has 16 residues. CDR3 sequence: CASSMTGNRVGETQYF. CDR3 nucleotides: TGTGCCAGTAGTATGACAGGGAATCGAGTCGGGGAGACCCAGTACTTC.

The V call is TRBV15, the J call TRBJ2-4; D may be TRBD2 (6 bases). The CDR3 sequence is 16 residues long. Trimming removed 3 bases from V and 8 bases from J, with 20 bases in between. Looked up from germline, CDR1 is LNHNV and CDR2 is YYDKDF (reference sequence). In DNA form, the CDR3 reads TGTGCCACCAGCAGGGGCCGGGGGACTCTAGGGTACATTCAGTACTTC. Its protein product is CATSRGRGTLGYIQYF.

This chain uses TRBV7-9 with TRBJ1-1; weak D call: TRBD1 (5 bases). The CDR3 totals 15 residues. Germline V gene data show CDR1 as SEHNR and CDR2 as FQNEAQ (reference sequence). Trimming took 5 bases from V and 1 from J, leaving 14 bases between them. The CDR3 nucleotides read TGTGCCAGCAGCCCCGCCCAGGGCCAGAACACTGAAGCTTTCTTT. Translating gives CASSPAQGQNTEAFF.

This chain joins TRBV24-1 and TRBJ2-1; 7 positions match TRBD1. V dropped 7 bases and J dropped 2; count of bases not matched to a gene: 7. Germline assignment: CDR1 KGHDR and CDR2 SFDVKD. This CDR3 is built from 15 residues. Here the CDR3 reads CATSKTGRTYNEQFF. As DNA, the CDR3 is TGTGCCACCAGCAAGACAGGGAGAACCTACAATGAGCAGTTCTTC.

This clone was counted a single time. The J gene is TRBJ1-2, the V gene TRBV11-2; perhaps TRBD1 as D (6 bases). The ends were cut back, 5 bases at V and 5 bases at J, with 18 bases in the middle. The CDR3 is 15 amino acids. Germline CDR1 and CDR2: SGHAT and FQNNGV. DNA for the CDR3: TGTGCCAGCAGCCCCCGACCGGGACACTCATATGGCTACACCTTC. Amino acid sequence: CASSPRPGHSYGYTF.

The V gene is TRBV24-1, the J gene TRBJ2-1, with 7 bases aligning to TRBD2. With 4 bases clipped from V and 3 bases from J, the junction kept 11 bases outside the gene matches. The CDR3 totals 17 residues. Germline loops: CDR1 KGHDR, CDR2 SFDVKD. The CDR3 here is CATSDPSKRGNYNEQFF. As DNA, the CDR3 is TGTGCCACCAGTGACCCCTCCAAGCGGGGTAACTACAATGAGCAGTTCTTC.

The chain uses TRBV19 and TRBJ2-2; 9 bases match TRBD1. Losses at the gene ends were 9 bases for V and 3 bases for J; bases not matched to a gene: 5. Per the germline V gene, CDR1 is LNHDA and CDR2 is SQIVND (reference sequence). The CDR3 extends over 14 amino acids. CDR3 amino acids: CASLDRGDTGELFF. The CDR3, as DNA: TGTGCCAGCCTAGACAGGGGGGACACCGGGGAGCTGTTTTTT.

V usage is TRBV12-3 or TRBV12-4 and J usage is TRBJ1-2; D gene uncertain. This CDR3 spans 12 amino acids. The germline V and J ends were trimmed by 6 bases and 4 bases, with 9 bases remaining between them. CDR3 amino acids: CASRTTPYGYTF. In DNA, the CDR3 is TGTGCCAGCAGGACAACCCCCTATGGCTACACCTTC.

The chain recombines TRBV19 with TRBJ1-2; D is unresolved. V was pared by 4 bases and J by 9 bases, with 21 bases between. CDR1 is LNHDA, CDR2 SQIVND, per germline (reference sequence). There are 15 residues in the CDR3. The CDR3 is CASSRQLVGGQSYTF. CDR3 DNA sequence: TGTGCCAGTAGTAGGCAATTGGTCGGAGGTCAGAGCTACACCTTC.

This clone was seen a few times. The chain combines TRBV10-3 with TRBJ1-3; D not certain. CDR3 length equals 17 residues. Germline V gene sequence: CDR1 ENHRY, CDR2 SYGVKD. Trimming left V 4 bases short and J 2 bases short, with 18 bases between. This CDR3 is CAISGRQVPRAGNTIYF. CDR3 DNA sequence: TGTGCCATCAGTGGTCGGCAGGTTCCGAGAGCTGGAAACACCATATATTTT.

V and J are TRBV5-5 and TRBJ1-2, with D perhaps matching TRBD1 (6 bases). CDR3 size: 15 residues. Germline values: CDR1 SGHKS, CDR2 YYEKEE (reference sequence). V lost 2 bases to trimming and J lost 5 bases, with 16 bases between them. CDR3 region: CASSFEPGQLYGYTF. In DNA, the CDR3 is TGTGCCAGCAGCTTTGAACCGGGACAACTATATGGCTACACCTTC.

This rearrangement joins TRBV19 to TRBJ1-2; weak D call: TRBD1 (6 bases). Trimming shortened V by 6 bases and J by 5 bases, and 13 bases separated the two germline ends. Germline CDR1 reads LNHDA; CDR2 reads SQIVND (reference sequence). The CDR3 length is 13 residues. The CDR3 protein is CASSRGAGYGYTF. Written as DNA, the CDR3 is TGTGCCAGTAGCCGGGGGGCGGGATATGGCTACACCTTC.

The chain combines TRBV11-3 with TRBJ2-1; 11 bases match TRBD2. Losses at the gene ends were 0 bases for V and 5 bases for J; bases not matched to a gene: 3. Germline values: CDR1 SGHNT, CDR2 YENEEA. There are 16 residues in the CDR3. CDR3 residues: CASSLEGTSGNNEQFF. DNA of the CDR3: TGTGCCAGCAGCTTAGAGGGGACTAGCGGTAACAATGAGCAGTTCTTC. Together with reference TRBV11-3 and TRBJ2-1, the CDR3 gives the full variable domain: EAGVVQSPRYKIIEKKQPVAFWCNPISGHNTLYWYLQNLGQGPELLIRYENEEAVDDSQLPKDRFSAERLKGVDSTLKIQPAELGDSAVYLCASSLEGTSGNNEQFFGPGTRLTVL.

The chain couples TRBV5-1 to TRBJ2-2, with 9 bases lining up with TRBD1. Germline-derived CDR1 and CDR2 are SGHRS and YFSETQ. This CDR3 comprises 16 residues. Germline trimming cut 0 bases from V and 4 bases from J; bases unmatched to any gene: 4. The CDR3 nucleotides read TGCGCCAGCAGCTTGGAAGGGACAGGGCTCACCGGGGAGCTGTTTTTT. Amino acid sequence: CASSLEGTGLTGELFF.

The gene calls are TRBV29-1 and TRBJ2-5, with D possibly TRBD1 on 6 matching bases. This CDR3 region has 13 residues. Germline V gene sequence: CDR1 SQVTM, CDR2 ANQGSEA. Trimming cost V 5 bases and J 4 bases, with 14 bases left between them. CDR3 in amino acids: CSVKGQSVETQYF. DNA of the CDR3: TGCAGCGTTAAAGGACAGTCCGTAGAGACCCAGTACTTC.

The chain recombines TRBV4-1 with TRBJ2-1; 14 nucleotides agree with TRBD2. This CDR3 has 15 amino acids. CDR1 is MGHRA, CDR2 YSYEKL, per germline. V shed 3 bases, J shed 7 bases, and the junction held 2 bases outside the gene matches. CDR3 coding DNA: TGCGCCAGCAGCCACCGACTAGCGGGAGGGAATGAGCAGTTCTTC. Protein: CASSHRLAGGNEQFF.

V is TRBV5-5 and J is TRBJ2-5; 7 bases map to TRBD2. The CDR3 has 15 amino acids. Germline loops: CDR1 SGHKS, CDR2 YYEKEE (reference sequence). The V segment lost 1 base and the J segment 4 bases; nucleotides outside the gene matches: 7. CDR3 loop: CASSLSREKGETQYF. The CDR3 DNA reads as TGTGCCAGCAGCTTGTCGCGGGAGAAGGGAGAGACCCAGTACTTC.

The chain has TRBV19 and TRBJ1-1; maybe TRBD1 (6 bases). Germline lookup yields CDR1 LNHDA and CDR2 SQIVND (reference sequence). The ends were cut back, 7 bases at V and 2 bases at J, with 14 bases in the middle. The CDR3 has 14 amino acids. CDR3 nucleotide sequence: TGTGCCAGTAAAAACAGGGACGGTAACACTGAAGCTTTCTTT. Translated: CASKNRDGNTEAFF. Full variable domain (missing parts from reference TRBV19 and TRBJ1-1): DGGITQSPKYLFRKEGQNVTLSCEQNLNHDAMYWYRQDPGQGLRLIYYSQIVNDFQKGDIAEGYSVSREKKESFPLTVTSAQKNPTAFYLCASKNRDGNTEAFFGQGTRLTVV.

The chain combines TRBV4-1 with TRBJ1-6; D not certain. This CDR3 region has 16 residues. Trimming left V 0 bases short and J 7 bases short, with 13 bases between. From germline, CDR1 is MGHRA and CDR2 YSYEKL. Here the CDR3 DNA reads TGCGCCAGCAGCCAAGATGTGGGGAGGGTAAATTCACCCCTCCACTTT. The encoded protein is CASSQDVGRVNSPLHF.

V is TRBV5-1 and J is TRBJ1-6, with D perhaps TRBD1 (5 bases). Deletions cut 4 bases from V and 7 bases from J, with 15 bases between. In germline, CDR1 is SGHRS, CDR2 YFSETQ. This CDR3 has 15 residues. CDR3 in DNA: TGCGCCAGCAGCGGAGGGACGGCTTACAATTCACCCCTCCACTTT. Its protein is CASSGGTAYNSPLHF.

The chain couples TRBV6-4 to TRBJ1-1; D might be TRBD1 (6 bases). CDR1 MRHNA and CDR2 SNTAGT come from the germline V gene. Deletions cut 6 bases from V and 1 base from J, with 9 bases between. This CDR3 region has 13 residues. The CDR3 sequence is CASREQGNTEAFF. The DNA for the CDR3 is TGTGCCAGCAGGGAACAGGGGAACACTGAAGCTTTCTTT.